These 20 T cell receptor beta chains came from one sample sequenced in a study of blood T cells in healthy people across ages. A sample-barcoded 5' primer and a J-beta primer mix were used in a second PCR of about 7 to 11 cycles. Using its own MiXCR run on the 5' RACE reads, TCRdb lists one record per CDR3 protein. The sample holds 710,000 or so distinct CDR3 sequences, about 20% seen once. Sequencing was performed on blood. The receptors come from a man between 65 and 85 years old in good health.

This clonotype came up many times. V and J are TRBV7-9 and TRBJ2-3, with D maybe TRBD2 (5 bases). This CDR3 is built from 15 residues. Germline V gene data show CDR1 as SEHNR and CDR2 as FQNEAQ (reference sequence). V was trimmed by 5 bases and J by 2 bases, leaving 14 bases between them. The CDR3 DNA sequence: TGTGCCAGCAGCCCTAGCCGGGGTTACACAGATACGCAGTATTTT. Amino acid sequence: CASSPSRGYTDTQYF.

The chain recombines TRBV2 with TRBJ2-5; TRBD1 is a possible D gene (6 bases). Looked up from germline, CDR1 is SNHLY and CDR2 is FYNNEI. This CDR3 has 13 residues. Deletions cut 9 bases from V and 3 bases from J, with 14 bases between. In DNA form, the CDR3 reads TGTGCCAGTACCACAGGGAGAGAAGAGACCCAGTACTTC. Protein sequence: CASTTGREETQYF. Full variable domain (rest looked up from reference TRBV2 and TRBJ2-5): EPEVTQTPSHQVTQMGQEVILRCVPISNHLYFYWYRQILGQKVEFLVSFYNNEISEKSEIFDDQFSVERPDGSNFTLKIRSTKLEDSAMYFCASTTGREETQYFGPGTRLLVL.

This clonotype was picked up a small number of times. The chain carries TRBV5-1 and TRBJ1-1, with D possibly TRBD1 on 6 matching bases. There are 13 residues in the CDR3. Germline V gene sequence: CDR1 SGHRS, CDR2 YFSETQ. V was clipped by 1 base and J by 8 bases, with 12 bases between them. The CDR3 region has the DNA TGCGCCAGCAGCTTGCAACAAGGGACAGAAGCTTTCTTT. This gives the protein CASSLQQGTEAFF.

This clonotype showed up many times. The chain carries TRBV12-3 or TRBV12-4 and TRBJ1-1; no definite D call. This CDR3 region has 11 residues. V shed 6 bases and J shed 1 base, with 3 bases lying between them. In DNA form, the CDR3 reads TGTGCCAGCAGGGAGAACACTGAAGCTTTCTTT. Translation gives CASRENTEAFF.

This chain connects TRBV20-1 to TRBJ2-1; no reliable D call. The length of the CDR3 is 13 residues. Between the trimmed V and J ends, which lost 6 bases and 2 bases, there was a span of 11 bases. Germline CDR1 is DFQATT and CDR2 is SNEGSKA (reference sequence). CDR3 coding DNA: TGCAGTGCCATGAGACTGGCCTACAATGAGCAGTTCTTC. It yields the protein CSAMRLAYNEQFF.

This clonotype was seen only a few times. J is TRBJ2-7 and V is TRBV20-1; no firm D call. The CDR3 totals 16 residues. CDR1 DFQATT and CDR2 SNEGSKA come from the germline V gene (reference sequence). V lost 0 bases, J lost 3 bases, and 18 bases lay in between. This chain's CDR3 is CSARDELAVGLYEQYF. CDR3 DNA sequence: TGCAGTGCTAGAGATGAGTTGGCGGTAGGCCTCTACGAGCAGTACTTC.

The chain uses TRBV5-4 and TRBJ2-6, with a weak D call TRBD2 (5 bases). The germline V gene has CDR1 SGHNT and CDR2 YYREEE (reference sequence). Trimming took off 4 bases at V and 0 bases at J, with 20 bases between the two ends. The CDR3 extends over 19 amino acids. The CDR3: CASSGGPTKSSSGANVLTF. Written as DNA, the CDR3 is TGTGCCAGCAGCGGAGGACCGACGAAGAGTAGCTCTGGGGCCAACGTCCTGACTTTC.

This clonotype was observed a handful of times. The CDR3: CASSPTTLAGGNNEQFF. The CDR3 DNA reads as TGTGCCAGCAGTCCCACTACGCTAGCGGGGGGCAACAATGAGCAGTTCTTC. The chain carries TRBV12-3 or TRBV12-4 and TRBJ2-1; 11 bases map to TRBD2. The CDR3 has 17 residues. V was pared by 5 bases and J by 5 bases, with 11 bases of the junction left unmatched.

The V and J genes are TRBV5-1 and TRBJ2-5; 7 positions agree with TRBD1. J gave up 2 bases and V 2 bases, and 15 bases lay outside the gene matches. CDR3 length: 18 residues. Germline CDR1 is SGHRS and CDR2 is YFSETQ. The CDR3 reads CASSLVRGLVRRQETQYF. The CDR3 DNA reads TGCGCCAGCAGCTTAGTTAGGGGGCTCGTGCGGCGACAAGAGACCCAGTACTTC.

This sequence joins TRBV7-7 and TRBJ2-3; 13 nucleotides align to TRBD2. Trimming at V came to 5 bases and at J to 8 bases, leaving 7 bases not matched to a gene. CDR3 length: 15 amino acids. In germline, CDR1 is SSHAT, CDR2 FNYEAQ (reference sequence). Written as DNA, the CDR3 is TGTGCCAGCAGCGACGGACTAGCGGGAGCTCGTACGCAGTATTTT. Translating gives CASSDGLAGARTQYF.

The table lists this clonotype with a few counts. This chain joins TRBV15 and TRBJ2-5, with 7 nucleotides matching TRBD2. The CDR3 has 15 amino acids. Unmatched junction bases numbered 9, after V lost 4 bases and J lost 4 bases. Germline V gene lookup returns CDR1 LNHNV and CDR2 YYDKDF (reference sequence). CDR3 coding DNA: TGTGCCACCAGCACTAAGAGCGGGATTATAGAGACCCAGTACTTC. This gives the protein CATSTKSGIIETQYF.

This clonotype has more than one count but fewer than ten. CDR3 sequence: CSARDPRGDGGTQYF. DNA of the CDR3: TGCAGTGCTAGAGACCCTCGGGGGGACGGAGGTACGCAGTATTTT. The chain uses TRBV20-1 and TRBJ2-3; TRBD2 matches 7 bases. CDR3 size: 15 residues. Germline V gives CDR1 DFQATT, CDR2 SNEGSKA (reference sequence). The V segment lost 0 bases and the J segment 8 bases; nucleotides outside the gene matches: 11.

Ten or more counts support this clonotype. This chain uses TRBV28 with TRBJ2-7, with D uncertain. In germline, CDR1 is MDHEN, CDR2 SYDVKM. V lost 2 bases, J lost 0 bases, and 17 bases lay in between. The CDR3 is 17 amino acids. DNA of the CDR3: TGTGCCAGCAGTTTACCGCAACAGCCCTCCAGCTCCTACGAGCAGTACTTC. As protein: CASSLPQQPSSSYEQYF.

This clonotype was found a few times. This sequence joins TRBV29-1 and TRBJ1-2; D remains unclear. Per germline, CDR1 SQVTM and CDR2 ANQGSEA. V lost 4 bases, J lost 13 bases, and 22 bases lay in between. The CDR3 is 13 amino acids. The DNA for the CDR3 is TGCAGCGTTGTTTTGGCATCAGAAGGACGTCTCACCTTC. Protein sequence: CSVVLASEGRLTF.

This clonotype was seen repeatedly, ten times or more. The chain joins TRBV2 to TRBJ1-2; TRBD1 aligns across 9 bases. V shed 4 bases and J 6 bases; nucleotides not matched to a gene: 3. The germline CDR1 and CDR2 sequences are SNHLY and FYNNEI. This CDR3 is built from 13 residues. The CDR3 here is CASSVDRGDGYTF. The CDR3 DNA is TGTGCCAGCAGTGTAGACAGGGGGGATGGCTACACCTTC.

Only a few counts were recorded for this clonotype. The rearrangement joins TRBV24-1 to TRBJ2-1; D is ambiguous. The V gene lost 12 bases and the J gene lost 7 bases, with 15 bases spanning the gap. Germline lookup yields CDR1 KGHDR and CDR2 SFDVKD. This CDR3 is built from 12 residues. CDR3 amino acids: CAQKSSQNEQFF. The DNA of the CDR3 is TGTGCCCAGAAGAGTAGCCAGAATGAGCAGTTCTTC.

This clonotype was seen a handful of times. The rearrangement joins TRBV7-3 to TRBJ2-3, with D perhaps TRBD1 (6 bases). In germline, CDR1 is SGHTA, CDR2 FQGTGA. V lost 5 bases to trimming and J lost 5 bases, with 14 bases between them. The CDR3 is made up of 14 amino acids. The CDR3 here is CASSRTQQGDTQYF. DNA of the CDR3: TGTGCCAGCAGCCGCACCCAACAGGGAGATACGCAGTATTTT.

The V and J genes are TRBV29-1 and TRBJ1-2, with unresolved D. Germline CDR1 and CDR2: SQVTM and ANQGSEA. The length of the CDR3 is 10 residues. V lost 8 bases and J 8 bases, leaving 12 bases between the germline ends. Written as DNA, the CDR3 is TGCAGCTGCCGGGAGGAAGGCTACACCTTC. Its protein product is CSCREEGYTF.

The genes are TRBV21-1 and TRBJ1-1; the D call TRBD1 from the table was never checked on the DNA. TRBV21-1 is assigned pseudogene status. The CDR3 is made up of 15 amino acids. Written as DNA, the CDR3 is TGTGCCAGCAGCACTTTTGGACAGGGGGACACTGAAGCTTTCTTT. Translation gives CASSTFGQGDTEAFF.

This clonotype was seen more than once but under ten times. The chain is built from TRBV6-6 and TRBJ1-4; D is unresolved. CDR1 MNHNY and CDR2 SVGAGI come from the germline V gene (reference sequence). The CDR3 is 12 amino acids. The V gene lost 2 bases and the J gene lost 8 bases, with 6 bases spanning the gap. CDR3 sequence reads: CASSYAQEKLFF. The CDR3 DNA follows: TGTGCCAGCAGTTACGCCCAGGAAAAACTGTTTTTT.